Following are 2 T cell receptor beta chains from one sample sequenced in a study of blood T cell repertoires in COVID-19. The data were produced by immunoSEQ multiplex PCR, yet TCRdb's version contains in-frame clones alone and is incomplete. Among around 68,000 clones, 88% were seen once, and the ten largest hold around 2%. The sequenced material came from peripheral blood. The receptor source for this set is a human donor in a cohort sampled during active COVID-19.

The chain is built from TRBV19 and TRBJ1-1, with 7 nucleotides matching TRBD1. The CDR3 covers 14 residues. Germline V gene data show CDR1 as LNHDA and CDR2 as SQIVND (reference sequence). V lost 4 bases, J lost 3 bases, and 5 bases stayed unmatched. CDR3 sequence reads: CASSNGQAHTEAFF. CDR3 nucleotide sequence: TGTGCCAGTAGTAACGGACAGGCGCACACTGAAGCTTTCTTT. Looking up the rest from reference TRBV19 and TRBJ1-1 gives the full variable domain: DGGITQSPKYLFRKEGQNVTLSCEQNLNHDAMYWYRQDPGQGLRLIYYSQIVNDFQKGDIAEGYSVSREKKESFPLTVTSAQKNPTAFYLCASSNGQAHTEAFFGQGTRLTVV.

This chain links TRBV6-5 with TRBJ1-6; 7 bases agree with TRBD1. V shed 4 bases and J 6 bases; nucleotides not matched to a gene: 3. The CDR3 is 14 amino acids. Germline values: CDR1 MNHEY, CDR2 SVGAGI. CDR3 coding DNA: TGTGCCAGCAGTTGGGGACAGATTAATTCACCCCTCCACTTT. Translation: CASSWGQINSPLHF.